This T cell receptor (beta chain) was identified during a study of blood T cell repertoires in COVID-19. Study-wide background: The United States, Italy and Spain were the sources of the acute and convalescent COVID-19 samples. Sources were T cells, B-cell-depleted T cells, or PBMCs; the material itself was cDNA or gDNA.

V was pared by 5 bases and J by 0 bases, with 3 bases of the junction left unmatched. Germline CDR1 LGHNA, CDR2 YNFKEQ. This CDR3 has 15 amino acids. Source study methods: Nucleated cell number was recorded as an estimate derived from reference gene primer amplification. TCRdb's copy holds only in-frame clones and misses some; the assay was immunoSEQ multiplex PCR. For V, J and clone size, that table is used; D and trimming come from the DNA. This sample has more than 110,000 clones; less than 80% occur once, and the top ten carry more than 3.5%. This clonotype originated in a woman aged 80 or over with active or convalescent COVID-19. This chain links TRBV4-2 with TRBJ2-2; 7 nucleotides match TRBD1. The specimen sequenced was peripheral blood. The CDR3 spells CASSTGQTNTGELFF. Written as DNA, the CDR3 is TGTGCCAGCAGCACGGGACAGACGAACACCGGGGAGCTGTTTTTT.